The 31 T cell receptor beta chains in this list originate from one sample, sequenced in a study of blood T cells in healthy people across ages. The second PCR ran about 7 to 12 cycles with a sample-barcoded 5' primer and J-beta primers. TCRdb redid the calling of the 5' RACE reads with MiXCR, one entry per CDR3 protein. Of 1.5 million or so distinct CDR3 sequences detected, approximately 38% appear once; the ten largest clones hold under 8%. The sequenced sample consisted of blood. The receptors come from a woman between 18 and 30 years old in good health.

V and J are TRBV29-1 and TRBJ2-2; D is ambiguous. The CDR3 runs 14 residues. The germline V gene has CDR1 SQVTM and CDR2 ANQGSEA. Trimming stripped 4 bases from V and 2 bases from J, with 11 bases between. This CDR3 is CSVATTYNTGELFF. In DNA, the CDR3 is TGCAGCGTTGCCACCACATACAACACCGGGGAGCTGTTTTTT.

This clonotype has ten or more counts. The V call is TRBV10-3, the J call TRBJ2-7, with unresolved D. The CDR3 loop spans 15 amino acids. Germline assignment: CDR1 ENHRY and CDR2 SYGVKD. V gave up 3 bases and J gave up 2 bases, with 14 bases separating them. This CDR3 reads CAISDGPGSPYEQYF. The CDR3 region has the DNA TGTGCCATCAGTGACGGCCCCGGTTCCCCCTACGAGCAGTACTTC.

V is TRBV27 and J is TRBJ1-4; D gene ambiguous. CDR1 and CDR2 from the germline V gene are MNHEY and SMNVEV (reference sequence). V shed 5 bases and J shed 8 bases, with 18 bases lying between them. This CDR3 is 15 amino acids long. CDR3 sequence (DNA): TGTGCCAGCAGTAACACCGACCCTGGGGAGGAAAAACTGTTTTTT. This translates into CASSNTDPGEEKLFF.

This clonotype appeared a few times. The chain has TRBV6-1 and TRBJ2-7; 9 nucleotides align to TRBD2. This CDR3 contains 16 residues. The junction had 11 bases not matched to a gene; V was cut back by 4 bases and J by 4 bases. CDR1 and CDR2 from the germline V gene are MNHNS and SASEGT. CDR3 sequence (DNA): TGTGCCAGCAGTGTGGGCTCTAGCGGGACGAGTTACGAGCAGTACTTC. Translated, it gives CASSVGSSGTSYEQYF.

The genes are TRBV6-1 and TRBJ2-3; 8 nucleotides agree with TRBD1. The CDR3 covers 14 residues. V shed 8 bases and J 3 bases; nucleotides not matched to a gene: 7. Germline CDR1 MNHNS, CDR2 SASEGT. The CDR3 region is CASDWTGKTDTQYF. The CDR3, as DNA: TGTGCCAGCGACTGGACAGGGAAGACAGATACGCAGTATTTT.

This chain links TRBV11-3 with TRBJ2-1, with TRBD2 identical over 11 bases. J was trimmed by 4 bases and V by 5 bases; bases with no gene match: 10. Germline assignment: CDR1 SGHNT and CDR2 YENEEA. CDR3 size: 17 residues. The DNA for the CDR3 is TGTGCCAGCAGCCGAACCCAAATAGCGGGAGGGTACAATGAGCAGTTCTTC. Translated: CASSRTQIAGGYNEQFF.

The chain carries TRBV27 and TRBJ1-1; maybe TRBD1 (5 bases). V was shortened by 7 bases and J by 11 bases, with 20 bases between the two germline ends. Per germline, CDR1 MNHEY and CDR2 SMNVEV (reference sequence). There are 13 residues in the CDR3. The CDR3: CASTHLGQLEAFF. The DNA for the CDR3 is TGTGCCAGCACCCATTTGGGGCAGCTGGAGGCTTTCTTT.

The chain joins TRBV12-3 or TRBV12-4 to TRBJ2-1; 8 positions agree with TRBD2. The CDR3 totals 14 residues. V shed 6 bases, J shed 10 bases, and the junction held 11 bases outside the gene matches. The CDR3 protein is CASRTGGFYYEQFF. The CDR3 region has the DNA TGTGCCAGCAGGACGGGGGGGTTCTACTACGAGCAGTTCTTC.

This clonotype was counted at least ten times. V usage is TRBV14 and J usage is TRBJ2-7; no clear D gene. CDR1 and CDR2 from the germline V gene are SGHDN and FVKESK. V lost 0 bases and J lost 0, with 3 bases in between. The CDR3 has 13 amino acids. The CDR3 protein is CASSQELSYEQYF. The CDR3 nucleotides are TGTGCCAGCAGCCAAGAACTCTCCTACGAGCAGTACTTC.

Of note for this clonotype: The junction shows a germline mismatch at one end, possibly a read error. The chain recombines TRBV6-5 with TRBJ1-2; a weak D match, TRBD1 (5 bases). This CDR3 has 14 amino acids. CDR1 MNHEY and CDR2 SVGAGI come from the germline V gene. The CDR3 here is CASSYSDSGYDYTF. For the CDR3, the DNA is TGTGCCAGCAGTTACTCAGACAGTGGCTATGACTACACCTTC.

CDR3 loop: CASSLGPDLQYF. DNA of the CDR3: TGTGCCAGCAGCTTGGGGCCGGATCTTCAGTATTTT. The chain has TRBV5-6 and TRBJ2-3, with D unclear. Deletions cut 0 bases from V and 12 bases from J, with 11 bases between. CDR3 length: 12 residues. Germline CDR1 reads SGHDT; CDR2 reads YYEEEE.

This clonotype was observed a handful of times. The genes are TRBV9 and TRBJ2-7; 12 bases agree with TRBD2. With 3 bases clipped from V and 7 bases from J, the junction kept 11 bases outside the gene matches. This CDR3 has 16 residues. CDR1 SGDLS and CDR2 YYNGEE come from the germline V gene. The CDR3 sequence: CASSGTSGRPSEEQYF. CDR3 in DNA: TGTGCCAGCAGCGGAACTAGCGGGAGGCCTTCAGAGGAGCAGTACTTC. Combining the CDR3 with reference TRBV9 and TRBJ2-7 gives the whole variable domain DSGVTQTPKHLITATGQRVTLRCSPRSGDLSVYWYQQSLDQGLQFLIQYYNGEERAKGNILERFSAQQFPDLHSELNLSSLELGDSALYFCASSGTSGRPSEEQYFGPGTRLTVT.

This clonotype was picked up a small number of times. The chain joins TRBV20-1 to TRBJ2-1, with 8 bases identical to TRBD2. After removal of 7 bases from V and 8 bases from J, the junction contained 16 bases not matched to a gene. CDR1 is DFQATT, CDR2 SNEGSKA, per germline (reference sequence). CDR3 length equals 15 residues. CDR3 nucleotide sequence: TGCAGTGGAAAATTCGGGCGGGGGGTGGCCCATGAGCAGTTCTTC. As protein: CSGKFGRGVAHEQFF.

This clonotype was seen only once. The rearrangement joins TRBV6-1 to TRBJ1-1, with no clear D. The CDR3 has 15 residues. Germline V gene sequence: CDR1 MNHNS, CDR2 SASEGT. The V end was cut by 2 bases, the J end by 0 bases, with 10 bases between. CDR3 coding DNA: TGTGCCAGCAGTGAAAGTCGGAGCCTGAACACTGAAGCTTTCTTT. It codes for CASSESRSLNTEAFF.

This chain uses TRBV10-2 with TRBJ2-1; weak D call: TRBD2 (6 bases). Trimming shortened V by 0 bases and J by 5 bases, and 11 bases separated the two germline ends. The CDR3 loop spans 15 amino acids. The V gene's germline CDR1 is WSHSY and CDR2 SAAADI. The CDR3: CASSESLGGHNEQFF. DNA of the CDR3: TGCGCCAGCAGTGAGTCATTGGGGGGACACAATGAGCAGTTCTTC.

This chain joins TRBV18 and TRBJ1-2; D may be TRBD1 (5 bases). The CDR3 runs 15 residues. Germline CDR1 is KGHSH and CDR2 is LQKENI. Trimming cost V 0 bases and J 4 bases, with 12 bases left between them. Here the CDR3 DNA reads TGTGCCAGCTCACCACCGGAGGGACTCTCCTATGGCTACACCTTC. Encoded protein: CASSPPEGLSYGYTF.

The gene calls are TRBV28 and TRBJ2-7; D may be TRBD2 (6 bases). The CDR3 length is 12 residues. The germline V gene encodes CDR1 MDHEN and CDR2 SYDVKM. Here the CDR3 DNA reads TGTGCGTCCGGCGGGAAACCCTACGAGCAGTACTTC. Its protein product is CASGGKPYEQYF. Full variable domain (outside the CDR3, taken from reference TRBV28 and TRBJ2-7): DVKVTQSSRYLVKRTGEKVFLECVQDMDHENMFWYRQDPGLGLRLIYFSYDVKMKEKGDIPEGYSVSREKKERFSLILESASTNQTSMYLCASGGKPYEQYFGPGTRLTVT.

This clonotype was counted between two and nine times. The V gene is TRBV20-1, the J gene TRBJ2-7; 8 nucleotides agree with TRBD2. V lost 6 bases and J lost 3; bases outside the gene matches: 7. The CDR3 covers 13 residues. Germline-derived CDR1 and CDR2 are DFQATT and SNEGSKA (reference sequence). The CDR3 spells CSAPIGGGYEQYF. The CDR3 nucleotides are TGCAGTGCCCCAATCGGGGGGGGCTACGAGCAGTACTTC.

CDR3: CASSEAEYTQYF. CDR3 bases: TGTGCCAGCAGTGAGGCGGAATATACGCAGTATTTT. The chain joins TRBV2 to TRBJ2-3; D gene unclear. This CDR3 has 12 residues. Deletions cut 3 bases from V and 7 bases from J, with 8 bases between. Germline-derived CDR1 and CDR2 are SNHLY and FYNNEI.

This rearrangement joins TRBV2 to TRBJ1-2; weak D call: TRBD1 (5 bases). CDR1 and CDR2 from the germline V gene are SNHLY and FYNNEI. V was trimmed by 5 bases and J by 10 bases, leaving 17 bases between them. This CDR3 has 13 amino acids. CDR3 nucleotide sequence: TGTGCCAGCAGTACCGGGACGGGTCCTGTCTACACCTTC. It codes for CASSTGTGPVYTF.

This chain uses TRBV5-4 with TRBJ1-2; 8 bases fit TRBD1. CDR3 size: 15 residues. In germline, CDR1 is SGHNT, CDR2 YYREEE (reference sequence). The V gene end was trimmed by 3 bases and the J gene end by 6 bases; junction bases not matched to a gene: 10. CDR3: CASSSGPGQEHGYTF. In nucleotides, the CDR3 is TGTGCCAGCAGCTCCGGACCGGGACAGGAACATGGCTACACCTTC.

The chain is built from TRBV18 and TRBJ1-1; the match to TRBD1 covers 10 bases. The junction had 4 bases not matched to a gene; V was cut back by 3 bases and J by 0 bases. CDR3 length equals 16 residues. Germline V gene lookup returns CDR1 KGHSH and CDR2 LQKENI. The CDR3 loop is CASSPLTGGVNTEAFF. CDR3 nucleotides: TGTGCCAGCTCACCGCTGACAGGGGGCGTGAACACTGAAGCTTTCTTT.

This clonotype was counted a few times. As DNA, the CDR3 is TGCAGTGCTAGTATAACAGCCAGTGAAAAACTGTTTTTT. It translates to CSASITASEKLFF. V gene TRBV20-1 combines with J gene TRBJ1-4; D not resolved. The CDR3 is 13 amino acids. Germline loops: CDR1 DFQATT, CDR2 SNEGSKA (reference sequence). V shed 3 bases and J shed 7 bases, with 12 bases lying between them.

The rearrangement uses TRBV24-1 and TRBJ2-1; 12 nucleotides match TRBD2. This CDR3 has 16 residues. Germline V CDR1 and CDR2: KGHDR, SFDVKD. With 3 bases clipped from V and 3 bases from J, the junction kept 2 bases outside the gene matches. DNA of the CDR3: TGTGCCACCAGTGATCGGACTAGCGGGAACTACAATGAGCAGTTCTTC. Translating it yields CATSDRTSGNYNEQFF.

The chain couples TRBV6-4 to TRBJ2-6; D is unresolved. The germline V and J ends were trimmed by 4 bases and 0 bases, with 4 bases remaining between them. This CDR3 spans 14 amino acids. Germline V gene lookup returns CDR1 MRHNA and CDR2 SNTAGT. CDR3: CASSVSSGANVLTF. Written as DNA, the CDR3 is TGTGCCAGCAGTGTAAGCTCTGGGGCCAACGTCCTGACTTTC.

The genes are TRBV4-1 and TRBJ2-1, with 8 bases lining up with TRBD2. CDR1 is MGHRA, CDR2 YSYEKL, per germline. The trim removed 1 base at V and 5 bases at J, leaving 10 bases unmatched. The CDR3 is made up of 17 amino acids. Here the CDR3 reads CASSQVHSPGGNNEQFF. CDR3 DNA: TGCGCCAGCAGCCAAGTTCATTCTCCGGGAGGGAACAATGAGCAGTTCTTC.

The chain combines TRBV6-6 with TRBJ1-1, with no clear D. Germline CDR1 MNHNY, CDR2 SVGAGI (reference sequence). Trimming took off 5 bases at V and 1 base at J, with 11 bases between the two ends. The CDR3 is made up of 14 amino acids. The CDR3 DNA is TGTGCCAGCAGTGACGCAGGATCGAACACTGAAGCTTTCTTT. Amino acids: CASSDAGSNTEAFF.

This clonotype appeared a few times. The CDR3 DNA follows: TGCAGTGCTAGAGATCGGCTAGCGGGGGGCAGGTTCTACAATGAGCAGTTCTTC. This translates into CSARDRLAGGRFYNEQFF. V gene TRBV20-1 combines with J gene TRBJ2-1; 11 bases are a match to TRBD2. The V gene's germline CDR1 is DFQATT and CDR2 SNEGSKA (reference sequence). The CDR3 length is 18 residues. The V and J ends lost 0 bases and 3 bases, in that order; junction bases with no gene match: 10.

This clonotype was seen only a few times. CDR3 coding DNA: TGTGCCACCAGTGATTCCCGCAATTCCAAAACAGGGATGAGGAGGACCACAGATACGCAGTATTTT. Its protein product is CATSDSRNSKTGMRRTTDTQYF. The rearrangement joins TRBV24-1 to TRBJ2-3, with D tentatively TRBD1 (6 bases). Germline CDR1 KGHDR, CDR2 SFDVKD. V was clipped by 2 bases and J by 2 bases, with 31 bases between them. This CDR3 is 22 amino acids long.

The V call is TRBV5-1, the J call TRBJ1-2; no reliable D call. In germline, CDR1 is SGHRS, CDR2 YFSETQ. This CDR3 region has 14 residues. Trimming pared 4 bases from V and 3 bases from J, leaving 13 bases between. CDR3 coding DNA: TGCGCCAGCAGCGGGTTACCGAAGGACTATGGCTACACCTTC. Encoded protein: CASSGLPKDYGYTF.

The rearrangement links TRBV20-1 to TRBJ2-4; no clear D. The CDR3 extends over 15 amino acids. Germline V gives CDR1 DFQATT, CDR2 SNEGSKA (reference sequence). The ends were cut back, 0 bases at V and 0 bases at J, with 9 bases in the middle. The CDR3 DNA follows: TGCAGTGCTAGAGATCGGGCCGTAGCCAAAAACATTCAGTACTTC. It is translated as CSARDRAVAKNIQYF.